This TCR beta chain was recovered during a study of blood T cell repertoires in COVID-19. On the study more broadly: T cells, B-cell-depleted T cells, or PBMCs provided the cDNA or gDNA that served as material.

Profiling relied on immunoSEQ multiplex PCR, and the TCRdb table lists in-frame clones only, not all of them. The repertoire holds about 220,000 clones, with about four fifths as singletons. Grouping used clinical history reported by participants in a survey and questionnaire. In Cohort 3, a recovered donor had either two negative PCRs, clearance, or symptom resolution. The germline V gene encodes CDR1 LGHDT and CDR2 YNNKEL (reference sequence). V was clipped by 4 bases and J by 1 base; unmatched bases: 1. The CDR3 length is 16 residues. The sample taken for sequencing was PBMCs or T cells enriched from blood (not recorded which). This TCR was sampled from a woman aged 55 to 70 who had recovered from COVID-19. V and J are TRBV3-1 (or the pseudogene TRBV3-2) and TRBJ2-3; TRBD2 agrees at 14 bases. The CDR3 region has the DNA TGTGCCAGCAGCCGACTAGCGGGGGGGGGCACAGATACGCAGTATTTT. This gives the protein CASSRLAGGGTDTQYF.